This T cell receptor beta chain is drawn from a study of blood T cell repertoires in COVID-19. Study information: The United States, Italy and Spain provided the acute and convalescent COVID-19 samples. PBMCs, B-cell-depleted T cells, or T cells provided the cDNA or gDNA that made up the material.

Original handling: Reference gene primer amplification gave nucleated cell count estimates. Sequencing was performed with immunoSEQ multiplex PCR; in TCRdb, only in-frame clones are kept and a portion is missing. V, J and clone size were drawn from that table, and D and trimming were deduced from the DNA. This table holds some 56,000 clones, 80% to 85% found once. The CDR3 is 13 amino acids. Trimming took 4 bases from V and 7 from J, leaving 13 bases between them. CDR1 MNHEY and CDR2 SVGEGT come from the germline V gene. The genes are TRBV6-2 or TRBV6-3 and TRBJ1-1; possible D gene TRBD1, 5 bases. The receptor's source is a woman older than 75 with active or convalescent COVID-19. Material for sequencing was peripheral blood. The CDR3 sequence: CASSFTGNVEAFF. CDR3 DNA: TGTGCCAGCAGTTTTACAGGTAACGTTGAAGCTTTCTTT.